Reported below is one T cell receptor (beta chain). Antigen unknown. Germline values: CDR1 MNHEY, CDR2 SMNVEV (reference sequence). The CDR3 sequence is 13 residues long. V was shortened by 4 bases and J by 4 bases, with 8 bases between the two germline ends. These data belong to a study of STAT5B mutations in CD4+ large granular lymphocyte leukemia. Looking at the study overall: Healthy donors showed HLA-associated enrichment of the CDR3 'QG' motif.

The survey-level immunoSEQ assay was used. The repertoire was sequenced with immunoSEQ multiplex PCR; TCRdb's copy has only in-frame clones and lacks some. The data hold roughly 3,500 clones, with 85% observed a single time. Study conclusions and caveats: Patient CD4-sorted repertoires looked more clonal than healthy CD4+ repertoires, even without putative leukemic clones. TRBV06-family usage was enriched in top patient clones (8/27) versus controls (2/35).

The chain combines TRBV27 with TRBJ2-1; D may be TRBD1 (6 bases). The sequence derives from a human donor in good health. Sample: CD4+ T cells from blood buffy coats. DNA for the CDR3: TGTGCCAGCAGTTGGACAGAATACAATGAGCAGTTCTTC. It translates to CASSWTEYNEQFF.